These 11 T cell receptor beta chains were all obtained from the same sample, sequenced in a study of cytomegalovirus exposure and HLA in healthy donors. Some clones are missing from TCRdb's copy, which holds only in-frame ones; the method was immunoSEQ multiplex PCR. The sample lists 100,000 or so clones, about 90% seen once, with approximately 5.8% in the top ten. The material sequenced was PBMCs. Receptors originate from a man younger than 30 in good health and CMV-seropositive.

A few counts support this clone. The CDR3 loop is CASSEVGDRMDEQFF. The CDR3 nucleotides are TGTGCCAGCAGTGAAGTGGGGGACAGGATGGATGAGCAGTTCTTC. The chain carries TRBV2 and TRBJ2-1; 8 bases are a match to TRBD1. With V trimmed by 1 base and J by 8 bases, 7 bases remained unmatched. The germline V gene encodes CDR1 SNHLY and CDR2 FYNNEI. The CDR3 loop spans 15 amino acids.

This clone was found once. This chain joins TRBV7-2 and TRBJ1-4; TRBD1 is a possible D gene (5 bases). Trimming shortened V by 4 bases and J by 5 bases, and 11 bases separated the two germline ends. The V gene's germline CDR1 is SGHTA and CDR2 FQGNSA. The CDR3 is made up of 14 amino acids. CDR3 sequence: CASSSWRGNEKLFF. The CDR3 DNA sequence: TGTGCCAGCAGCTCATGGAGGGGAAATGAAAAACTGTTTTTT.

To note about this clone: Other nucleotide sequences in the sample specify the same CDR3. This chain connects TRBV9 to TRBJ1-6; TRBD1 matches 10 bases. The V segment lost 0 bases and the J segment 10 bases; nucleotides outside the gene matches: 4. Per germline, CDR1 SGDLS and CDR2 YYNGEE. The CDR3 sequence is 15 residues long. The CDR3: CASSVGTGGSSPLHF. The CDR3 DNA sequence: TGTGCCAGCAGCGTAGGGACAGGGGGGAGCTCACCCCTCCACTTT.

The chain's CDR3 is CASSARGGVIDEQFF. The DNA of the CDR3 is TGCGCCAGCAGTGCTCGCGGGGGGGTTATCGATGAGCAGTTCTTC. The rearrangement joins TRBV10-1 to TRBJ2-1; 9 nucleotides line up with TRBD2. The V gene end was trimmed by 4 bases and the J gene end by 8 bases; junction bases not matched to a gene: 9. This CDR3 region has 15 residues. In germline, CDR1 is WNHNN, CDR2 SYGVQD (reference sequence).

The CDR3 spells CATSRDPVPYEQYF. CDR3 nucleotides: TGTGCCACCAGCAGAGACCCGGTCCCCTACGAGCAGTACTTC. The chain couples TRBV15 to TRBJ2-7; the D is unclear. The CDR3 is 14 residues long. The V end was cut by 0 bases, the J end by 2 bases, with 8 bases between. In germline, CDR1 is LNHNV, CDR2 YYDKDF (reference sequence).

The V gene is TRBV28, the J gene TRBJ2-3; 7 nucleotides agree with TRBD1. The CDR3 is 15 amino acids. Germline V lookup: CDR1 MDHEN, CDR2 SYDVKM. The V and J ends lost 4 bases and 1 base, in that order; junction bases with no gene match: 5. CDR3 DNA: TGTGCCAGCAGTTCCTCGGACAGGCGCACAGATACGCAGTATTTT. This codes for CASSSSDRRTDTQYF.

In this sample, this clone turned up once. The CDR3 is CASSGLRESYEQFF. In DNA, the CDR3 is TGTGCCAGCAGCGGCTTGAGGGAGTCCTATGAGCAGTTCTTC. The chain couples TRBV2 to TRBJ2-1, with TRBD2 as a possible D gene (5 bases). This CDR3 region has 14 residues. V was clipped by 6 bases and J by 8 bases, with 17 bases between them. Germline-derived CDR1 and CDR2 are SNHLY and FYNNEI.

The CDR3 sequence is CASSIIDSSSYEQYF. Here the CDR3 DNA reads TGTGCCAGTAGTATAATCGACTCAAGCTCCTACGAGCAGTACTTC. V gene TRBV19 combines with J gene TRBJ2-7; unclear D gene. Germline V gene data show CDR1 as LNHDA and CDR2 as SQIVND (reference sequence). CDR3 length: 15 residues. Trimming took 2 bases from V and 0 from J, leaving 11 bases between them.

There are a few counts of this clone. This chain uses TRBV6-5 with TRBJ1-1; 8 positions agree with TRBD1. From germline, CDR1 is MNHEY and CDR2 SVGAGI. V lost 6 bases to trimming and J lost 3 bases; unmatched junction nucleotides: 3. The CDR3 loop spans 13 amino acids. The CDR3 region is CASRTGVDTEAFF. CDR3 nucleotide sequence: TGTGCCAGCAGGACAGGGGTCGACACTGAAGCTTTCTTT.

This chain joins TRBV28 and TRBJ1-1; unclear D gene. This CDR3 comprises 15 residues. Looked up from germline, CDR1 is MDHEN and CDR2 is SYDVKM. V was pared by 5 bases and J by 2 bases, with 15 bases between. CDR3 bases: TGTGCCAGCAGTCCCCAAGGCAGGATCAACACTGAAGCTTTCTTT. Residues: CASSPQGRINTEAFF.

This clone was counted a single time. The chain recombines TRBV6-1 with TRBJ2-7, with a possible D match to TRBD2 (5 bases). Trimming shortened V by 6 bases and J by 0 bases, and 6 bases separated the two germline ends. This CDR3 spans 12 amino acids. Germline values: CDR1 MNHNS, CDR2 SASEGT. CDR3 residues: CASSGISYEQYF. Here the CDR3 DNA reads TGTGCCAGCAGCGGGATCTCCTACGAGCAGTACTTC.